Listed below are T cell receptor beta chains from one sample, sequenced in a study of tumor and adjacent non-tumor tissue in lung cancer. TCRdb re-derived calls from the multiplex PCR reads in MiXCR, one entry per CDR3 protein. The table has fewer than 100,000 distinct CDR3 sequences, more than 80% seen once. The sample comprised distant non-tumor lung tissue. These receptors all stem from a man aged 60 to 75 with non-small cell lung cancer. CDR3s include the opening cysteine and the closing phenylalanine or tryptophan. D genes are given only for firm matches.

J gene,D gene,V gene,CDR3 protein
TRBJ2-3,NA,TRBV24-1,CATSEGATDTQYF
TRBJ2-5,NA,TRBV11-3,CASSFTREGTQYF
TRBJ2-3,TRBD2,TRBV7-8,CASSLVRGGTDTQYF
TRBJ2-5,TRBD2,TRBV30,CAWSPTSGSGQETQYF
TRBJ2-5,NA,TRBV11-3,CASSLDLYGETQYF
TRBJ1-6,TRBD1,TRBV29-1,CSTNFGTGVRSPLYF
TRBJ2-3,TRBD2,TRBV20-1,CSASGLAEAGGTDTQYF
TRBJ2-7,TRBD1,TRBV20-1,CSVRGLADTISYQQYF
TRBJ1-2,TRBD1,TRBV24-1,CATSEHPGQGGGYTF
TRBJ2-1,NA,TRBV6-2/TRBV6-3,CGSSTPRWSSYNEQFF
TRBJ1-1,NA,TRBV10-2,CASSTNRDTEAFF
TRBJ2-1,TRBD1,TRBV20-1,CSARVRTGQGQQFF
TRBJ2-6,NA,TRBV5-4,CVSSPGAGPPSGANILTF
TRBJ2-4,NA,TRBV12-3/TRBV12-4,CASSLKIGEKNIQYF
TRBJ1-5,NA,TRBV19,CASSGQGLAKGNQSQHF
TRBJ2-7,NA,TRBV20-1,CSARDPSGIYELYF
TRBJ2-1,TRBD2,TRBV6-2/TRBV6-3,CANNRPRVAGRYEQFF
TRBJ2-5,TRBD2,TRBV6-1,CASSELAGWPETRYF
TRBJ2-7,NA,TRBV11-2,CAGRLANRARCIYEQYF
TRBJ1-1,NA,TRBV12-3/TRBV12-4,CASNQGRRNTEAFF
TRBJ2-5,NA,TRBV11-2,CGSNSTWVETQYF
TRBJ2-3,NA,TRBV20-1,CSANMRVSGTDTQYF
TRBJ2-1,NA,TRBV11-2,CASNFTGSSHNGQFF
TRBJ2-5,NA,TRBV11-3,CASSIEKVYQGTQYF
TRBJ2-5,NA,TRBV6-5,CVSSYQGRYQETQYF
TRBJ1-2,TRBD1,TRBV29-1,CIIDGQGGPLGYTF
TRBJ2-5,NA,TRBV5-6,CASCLASGKKTQYF
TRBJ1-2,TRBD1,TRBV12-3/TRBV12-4,CASSLGQGVGYTF
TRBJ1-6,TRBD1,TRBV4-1,CASGDREGSPLQF